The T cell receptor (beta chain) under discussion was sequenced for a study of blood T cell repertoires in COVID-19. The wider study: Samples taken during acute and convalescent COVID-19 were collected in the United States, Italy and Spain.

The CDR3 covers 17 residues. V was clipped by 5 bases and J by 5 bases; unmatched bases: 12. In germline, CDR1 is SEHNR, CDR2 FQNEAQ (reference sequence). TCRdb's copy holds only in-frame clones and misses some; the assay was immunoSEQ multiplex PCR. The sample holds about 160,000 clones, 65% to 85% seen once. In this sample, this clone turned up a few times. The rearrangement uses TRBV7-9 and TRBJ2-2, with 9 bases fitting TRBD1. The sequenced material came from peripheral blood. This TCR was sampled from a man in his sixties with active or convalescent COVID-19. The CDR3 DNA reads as TGTGCCAGCAGCACCAGTTTAAGGACAGGGGAGACCGGGGAGCTGTTTTTT. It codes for CASSTSLRTGETGELFF.